This T cell receptor (beta chain) was sequenced for a study of T-cell reconstitution after alpha-beta-depleted transplantation in children. Unique molecular identifiers were incorporated into the prepared TCRbeta library. Each CDR3 protein gets one entry after TCRdb re-called the PCR reads with MiXCR. The table includes 450,000 to 550,000 distinct CDR3 sequences, approximately 10% detected once. This clonotype was counted between two and nine times. Antigen: not known. General observations from the study: By about two months after transplant, alpha-beta T cells reportedly arose from several hundred graft clones that had expanded.

Germline values: CDR1 DFQATT, CDR2 SNEGSKA (reference sequence). There are 15 residues in the CDR3. V gave up 4 bases and J gave up 0 bases; unmatched junction bases: 5. The chain couples TRBV20-1 to TRBJ2-3, with TRBD2 matching 9 bases. The sequence came from a female patient between 2 and 15 years old who had a stem cell transplant for aplastic anemia, so the T cells may come from the graft donor. Sample: PBMCs, mostly from graft donor cells, taken 180 days after TCRalphabeta/CD19-depleted stem cell transplant. CDR3 coding DNA: TGCAGTGCTACAACGACTAGCGGTAGCACAGATACGCAGTATTTT. It codes for CSATTTSGSTDTQYF.